Each of the 26 T cell receptor beta chains below was sequenced from the same sample in a study of cytomegalovirus exposure and HLA in healthy donors. Produced via immunoSEQ multiplex PCR; TCRdb's table is partial and in-frame only. The data contain 130,000 or so clones, about 84% of them seen just once; the ten biggest clones take up roughly 2%. The sample consisted of PBMCs. The receptors were gathered from a woman aged 25 to 45 in good health and CMV-seronegative.

This clone occurred once. The J gene is TRBJ2-2, the V gene TRBV29-1, with D perhaps matching TRBD2 (5 bases). The CDR3 is 11 amino acids. Trimming removed 5 bases at V and 6 bases at J, with 7 bases between. Germline V gives CDR1 SQVTM, CDR2 ANQGSEA. CDR3 loop: CSVRDAGELFF. CDR3 sequence (DNA): TGCAGCGTTCGGGATGCCGGGGAGCTGTTTTTT.

In this sample, this clone turned up many times. The J gene is TRBJ2-7, the V gene TRBV29-1, with 11 bases lining up with TRBD2. The CDR3 extends over 16 amino acids. V gave up 6 bases and J gave up 2 bases; unmatched junction bases: 12. CDR1 and CDR2 (germline): SQVTM, ANQGSEA. CDR3 coding DNA: TGCAGCGTAGCCGGGACTAGCGGTCCGGACCCCTACGAGCAGTACTTC. Translated, it gives CSVAGTSGPDPYEQYF.

The chain combines TRBV5-4 with TRBJ1-6, with 7 bases identical to TRBD1. CDR1 SGHNT and CDR2 YYREEE come from the germline V gene (reference sequence). The length of the CDR3 is 15 residues. The junction had 5 bases not matched to a gene; V was cut back by 3 bases and J by 5 bases. Here the CDR3 reads CASSSSGQHNSPLHF. The CDR3 nucleotides read TGTGCCAGCAGCTCGTCGGGACAGCATAATTCACCCCTCCACTTT. Together with reference TRBV5-4 and TRBJ1-6, the CDR3 gives the full variable domain: ETGVTQSPTHLIKTRGQQVTLRCSSQSGHNTVSWYQQALGQGPQFIFQYYREEENGRGNFPPRFSGLQFPNYSSELNVNALELDDSALYLCASSSSGQHNSPLHFGNGTRLTVT.

The J gene is TRBJ1-4, the V gene TRBV9; no clear D gene. V lost 0 bases to trimming and J lost 7 bases, with 16 bases between them. Germline V lookup: CDR1 SGDLS, CDR2 YYNGEE. The CDR3 totals 16 residues. In nucleotides, the CDR3 is TGTGCCAGCAGCGTAGGTTTCGAGGGAGAAGGTGAAAAACTGTTTTTT. Its translation: CASSVGFEGEGEKLFF.

The CDR3 DNA sequence: TGTGCCAGCGGGGAGAATGGCTACACCTTC. Translating it yields CASGENGYTF. This chain connects TRBV6-5 to TRBJ1-2; no clear D. Germline loops: CDR1 MNHEY, CDR2 SVGAGI. This CDR3 spans 10 amino acids. Trimming pared 8 bases from V and 6 bases from J, leaving 7 bases between.

This clone was observed once. The V and J genes are TRBV11-2 and TRBJ2-7; D possibly corresponds to TRBD2 (6 bases). The V gene's germline CDR1 is SGHAT and CDR2 FQNNGV. The CDR3 consists of 16 residues. V was shortened by 4 bases and J by 0 bases, with 16 bases between the two germline ends. The CDR3 loop reads CASSSVSGRSSYEQYF. CDR3 nucleotides: TGTGCCAGCAGCTCGGTTTCCGGGAGAAGCTCCTACGAGCAGTACTTC.

CDR3 bases: TGTGCCAGCAGGACTAGCGGGGGGGCCCAAGAGACCCAGTACTTC. Its translation is CASRTSGGAQETQYF. J is TRBJ2-5 and V is TRBV6-1; 14 bases agree with TRBD2. With 6 bases clipped from V and 1 base from J, the junction kept 1 base outside the gene matches. The CDR3 covers 15 residues. The germline V gene has CDR1 MNHNS and CDR2 SASEGT.

The rearrangement joins TRBV5-1 to TRBJ2-2; TRBD1 matches at 7 bases. The CDR3 covers 15 residues. Germline assignment: CDR1 SGHRS and CDR2 YFSETQ. After removal of 0 bases from V and 1 base from J, the junction contained 0 bases not matched to a gene. The CDR3 loop is CASSLDRGNTGELFF. The CDR3 region has the DNA TGCGCCAGCAGCTTGGACAGGGGGAACACCGGGGAGCTGTTTTTT.

The gene calls are TRBV6-6 and TRBJ1-4; 8 bases are shared with TRBD1. V trimming: 5 bases; J trimming: 8 bases; junction bases outside the gene matches: 7. The CDR3 contains 14 residues. Germline-derived CDR1 and CDR2 are MNHNY and SVGAGI (reference sequence). The CDR3 sequence: CASSPRQGMEKLFF. The CDR3 nucleotides read TGTGCCAGCAGTCCCAGACAGGGGATGGAAAAACTGTTTTTT.

In this sample, this clone turned up a few times. The J gene is TRBJ1-5, the V gene TRBV30; TRBD1 agrees at 11 bases. The junction had 5 bases not matched to a gene; V was cut back by 2 bases and J by 5 bases. The CDR3 extends over 15 amino acids. Germline lookup yields CDR1 GTSNPN and CDR2 SVGIG (reference sequence). The CDR3: CAWSLGQGAYQPQHF. In nucleotides, the CDR3 is TGTGCCTGGAGTCTCGGACAGGGGGCGTATCAGCCCCAGCATTTT.

Comments on this clone: This same CDR3 is encoded by further DNA sequences in the sample. The chain carries TRBV4-1 and TRBJ2-3; a possible D gene is TRBD2 (5 bases). The CDR3 length is 16 residues. Germline V CDR1 and CDR2: MGHRA, YSYEKL. V dropped 0 bases and J dropped 0 bases, with 10 bases sitting between them. The CDR3 reads CASSQDPGSSTDTQYF. Written as DNA, the CDR3 is TGCGCCAGCAGCCAAGATCCGGGGTCTAGCACAGATACGCAGTATTTT.

The chain joins TRBV5-1 to TRBJ2-5, with TRBD2 identical over 10 bases. Germline CDR1 reads SGHRS; CDR2 reads YFSETQ. The CDR3 spans 15 residues. CDR3 sequence reads: CANSASGGREETQYF. CDR3 DNA: TGCGCTAATTCGGCTAGCGGGGGCCGGGAGGAGACCCAGTACTTC.

The rearrangement uses TRBV11-3 and TRBJ1-6; no firm D call. The ends were cut back, 3 bases at V and 3 bases at J, with 12 bases in the middle. Germline V lookup: CDR1 SGHNT, CDR2 YENEEA. This CDR3 spans 16 amino acids. The CDR3 sequence is CASSLMMDFYNSPLHF. The CDR3 DNA follows: TGTGCCAGCAGCTTGATGATGGACTTCTATAATTCACCCCTCCACTTT.

This clone was seen once. V usage is TRBV7-5 and J usage is TRBJ2-1; the D call of TRBD1 is as the table states it, not checked on the DNA. TRBV7-5 is listed as a pseudogene. The CDR3 spans 16 residues. Written as DNA, the CDR3 is TGTGCCAGAAGCTTACAAGGCAGGGAACTGTACAATGAGCAGTTCTTC. It is translated as CARSLQGRELYNEQFF.

CDR3 sequence (DNA): TGTGCCAGCTCACCACAGGGGAAGAGCACCGGGGAGCTGTTTTTT. Translating gives CASSPQGKSTGELFF. This rearrangement joins TRBV18 to TRBJ2-2; D perhaps matches TRBD1 (5 bases). The length of the CDR3 is 15 residues. With 1 base removed from V and 4 bases from J, the gap between germline ends came to 10 bases. Germline CDR1 reads KGHSH; CDR2 reads LQKENI.

This sequence joins TRBV5-1 and TRBJ2-1, with TRBD2 matching 9 bases. The CDR3 runs to 16 residues. V shed 1 base and J 0 bases; nucleotides not matched to a gene: 2. Germline V lookup: CDR1 SGHRS, CDR2 YFSETQ. The CDR3 is CASSLSSGGSYNEQFF. The CDR3 DNA reads as TGCGCCAGCAGCTTGAGTAGCGGGGGCTCCTACAATGAGCAGTTCTTC.

V gene TRBV5-1 combines with J gene TRBJ2-5; D is perhaps TRBD1 (6 bases). Germline V gives CDR1 SGHRS, CDR2 YFSETQ. This CDR3 has 14 amino acids. The ends were cut back, 0 bases at V and 7 bases at J, with 13 bases in the middle. CDR3 sequence reads: CASSLADSLPTQYF. CDR3 DNA: TGCGCCAGCAGCTTGGCGGACAGCCTACCGACCCAGTACTTC.

The V gene is TRBV7-8, the J gene TRBJ1-3, with 8 bases lining up with TRBD1. From germline, CDR1 is SGHVS and CDR2 FQNEAQ. CDR3 length: 16 amino acids. Trimming removed 5 bases from V and 0 bases from J; junction bases left unmatched: 6. CDR3 sequence: CASSLDRGRSGNTIYF. The CDR3 DNA sequence: TGTGCCAGCAGCCTTGACAGGGGCCGCTCTGGAAACACCATATATTTT.

The chain uses TRBV27 and TRBJ1-3; D is perhaps TRBD1 (6 bases). V lost 3 bases and J 2 bases, leaving 14 bases between the germline ends. The CDR3 loop spans 16 amino acids. The germline CDR1 and CDR2 sequences are MNHEY and SMNVEV (reference sequence). DNA of the CDR3: TGTGCCAGCAGTTTTTCCGGGCAGGGGACTGGAAACACCATATATTTT. Translation gives CASSFSGQGTGNTIYF.

This clone has only one observation. V is TRBV2 and J is TRBJ1-2; maybe TRBD1 (6 bases). Trimming left V 8 bases short and J 8 bases short, with 15 bases between. The V gene's germline CDR1 is SNHLY and CDR2 FYNNEI. The CDR3 loop spans 12 amino acids. CDR3 DNA: TGTGCCAGCCTGCAGGGGCCCCGCGGCTACACCTTC. Its translation: CASLQGPRGYTF.

The chain uses TRBV6-5 and TRBJ1-4; D gene uncertain. Trimming shortened V by 6 bases and J by 7 bases, and 18 bases separated the two germline ends. Germline loops: CDR1 MNHEY, CDR2 SVGAGI. The CDR3 loop spans 15 amino acids. In DNA, the CDR3 is TGTGCCAGCAGCCTAAGGAGGAAAAAAGGTGAAAAACTGTTTTTT. Translated: CASSLRRKKGEKLFF.

The chain is built from TRBV2 and TRBJ1-4; the D gene is possibly TRBD1 (5 bases). V lost 8 bases and J 4 bases, leaving 17 bases between the germline ends. Looked up from germline, CDR1 is SNHLY and CDR2 is FYNNEI. The CDR3 sequence is 15 residues long. The chain's CDR3 is CASRAFGQGNEKLFF. The DNA of the CDR3 is TGTGCCAGCCGAGCCTTCGGGCAGGGTAATGAAAAACTGTTTTTT.

The chain joins TRBV5-1 to TRBJ2-6; TRBD2 matches at 10 bases. This CDR3 has 17 residues. V gave up 1 base and J gave up 2 bases; unmatched junction bases: 3. CDR1 and CDR2 (germline): SGHRS, YFSETQ. In DNA form, the CDR3 reads TGCGCCAGCAGCTTGACAGCGGGGGGGCCTGGGGCCAACGTCCTGACTTTC. Translated: CASSLTAGGPGANVLTF.

The rearrangement joins TRBV16 to TRBJ1-3; 8 bases map to TRBD1. Germline CDR1 reads KGHSY; CDR2 reads FQNENV. CDR3 length equals 16 residues. With V trimmed by 3 bases and J by 0 bases, 4 bases remained unmatched. CDR3 coding DNA: TGTGCCAGCAGCCATCCAGGGGGCGCCTCTGGAAACACCATATATTTT. Translated, it gives CASSHPGGASGNTIYF.

The chain links TRBV6-5 to TRBJ2-1; D might be TRBD2 (6 bases). CDR1 MNHEY and CDR2 SVGAGI come from the germline V gene. This CDR3 contains 13 residues. V lost 7 bases and J lost 9, with 16 bases in between. The CDR3 protein is CASTSETRSEQFF. In DNA, the CDR3 is TGTGCCAGCACCTCTGAGACTAGGAGTGAGCAGTTCTTC.

This chain uses TRBV14 with TRBJ2-5; D is unresolved. V gave up 4 bases and J gave up 5 bases, with 11 bases separating them. The CDR3 spans 13 residues. Germline V gives CDR1 SGHDN, CDR2 FVKESK. In nucleotides, the CDR3 is TGTGCCAGCAGCCCCAACATTTTCGAGACCCAGTACTTC. The encoded protein is CASSPNIFETQYF.